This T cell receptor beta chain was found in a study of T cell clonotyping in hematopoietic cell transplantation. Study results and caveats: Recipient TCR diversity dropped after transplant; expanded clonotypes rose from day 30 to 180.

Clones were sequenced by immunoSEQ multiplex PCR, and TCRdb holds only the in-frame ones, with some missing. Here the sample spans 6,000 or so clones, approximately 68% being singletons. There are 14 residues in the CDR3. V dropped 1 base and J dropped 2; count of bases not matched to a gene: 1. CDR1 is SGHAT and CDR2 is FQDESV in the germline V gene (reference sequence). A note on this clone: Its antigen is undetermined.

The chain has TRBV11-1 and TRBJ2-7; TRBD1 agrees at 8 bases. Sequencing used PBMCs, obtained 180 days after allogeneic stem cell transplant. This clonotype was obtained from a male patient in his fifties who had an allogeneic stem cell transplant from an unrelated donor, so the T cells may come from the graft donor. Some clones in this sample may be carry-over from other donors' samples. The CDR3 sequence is CASSLGTGPYEQYF. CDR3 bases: TGTGCCAGCAGCTTAGGGACAGGGCCCTACGAGCAGTACTTC.